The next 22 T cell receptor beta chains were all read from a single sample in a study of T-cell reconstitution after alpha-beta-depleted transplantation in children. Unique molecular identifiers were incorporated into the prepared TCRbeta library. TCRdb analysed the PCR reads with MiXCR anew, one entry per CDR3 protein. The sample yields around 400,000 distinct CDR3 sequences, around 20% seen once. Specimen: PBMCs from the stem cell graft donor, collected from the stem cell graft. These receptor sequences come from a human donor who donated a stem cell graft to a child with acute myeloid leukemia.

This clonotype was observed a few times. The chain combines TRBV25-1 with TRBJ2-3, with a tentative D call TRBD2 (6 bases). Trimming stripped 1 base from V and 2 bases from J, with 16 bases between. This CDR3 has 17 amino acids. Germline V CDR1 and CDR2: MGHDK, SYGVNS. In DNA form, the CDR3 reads TGTGCCAGCAGTGAATTAGGAGGGCCAGAGACCACAGATACGCAGTATTTT. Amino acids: CASSELGGPETTDTQYF. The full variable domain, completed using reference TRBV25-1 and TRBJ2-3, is EADIYQTPRYLVIGTGKKITLECSQTMGHDKMYWYQQDPGMELHLIHYSYGVNSTEKGDLSSESTVSRIRTEHFPLTLESARPSHTSQYLCASSELGGPETTDTQYFGPGTRLTVL.

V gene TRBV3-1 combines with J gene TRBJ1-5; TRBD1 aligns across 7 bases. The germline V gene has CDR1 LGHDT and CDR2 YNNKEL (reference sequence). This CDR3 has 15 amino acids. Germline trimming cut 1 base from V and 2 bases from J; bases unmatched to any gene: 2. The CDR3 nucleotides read TGTGCCAGCAGCCAAGGAACAGGGGGCAATCAGCCCCAGCATTTT. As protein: CASSQGTGGNQPQHF.

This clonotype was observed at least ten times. The CDR3 sequence is CSVEDRVRETQYF. As DNA, the CDR3 is TGCAGCGTAGAGGACAGGGTCCGAGAGACCCAGTACTTC. This sequence joins TRBV29-1 and TRBJ2-5; 8 nucleotides line up with TRBD1. The germline V gene has CDR1 SQVTM and CDR2 ANQGSEA. This CDR3 contains 13 residues. J was trimmed by 4 bases and V by 6 bases; bases with no gene match: 7.

The CDR3 loop reads CASSFTSGADTQYF. The CDR3 coding sequence is TGTGCCAGCAGCTTCACTAGCGGGGCAGATACGCAGTATTTT. V is TRBV7-2 and J is TRBJ2-3; TRBD2 matches 10 bases. Unmatched junction bases numbered 1, after V lost 3 bases and J lost 4 bases. Germline V gene data show CDR1 as SGHTA and CDR2 as FQGNSA. This CDR3 spans 14 amino acids.

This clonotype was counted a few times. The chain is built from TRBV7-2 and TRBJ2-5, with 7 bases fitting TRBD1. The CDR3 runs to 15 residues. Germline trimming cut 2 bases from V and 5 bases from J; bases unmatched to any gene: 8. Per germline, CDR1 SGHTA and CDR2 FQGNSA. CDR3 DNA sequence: TGTGCCAGCAGCTTACTAGGGGGCGGGTTGGAGACCCAGTACTTC. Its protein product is CASSLLGGGLETQYF.

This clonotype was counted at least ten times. CDR3 coding DNA: TGTGCCAGCAGCCTTACCATTTACGAGCAGTACTTC. This gives the protein CASSLTIYEQYF. The chain carries TRBV5-5 and TRBJ2-7; D is undetermined. V was pared by 4 bases and J by 4 bases, with 9 bases between. The CDR3 is made up of 12 amino acids. Germline V gene sequence: CDR1 SGHKS, CDR2 YYEKEE (reference sequence).

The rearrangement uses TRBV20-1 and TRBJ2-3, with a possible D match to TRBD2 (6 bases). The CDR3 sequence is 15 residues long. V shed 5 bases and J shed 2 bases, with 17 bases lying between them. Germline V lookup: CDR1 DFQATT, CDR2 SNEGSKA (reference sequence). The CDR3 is CSAPGTPQFTDTQYF. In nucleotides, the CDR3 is TGCAGTGCTCCCGGGACTCCCCAATTCACAGATACGCAGTATTTT.

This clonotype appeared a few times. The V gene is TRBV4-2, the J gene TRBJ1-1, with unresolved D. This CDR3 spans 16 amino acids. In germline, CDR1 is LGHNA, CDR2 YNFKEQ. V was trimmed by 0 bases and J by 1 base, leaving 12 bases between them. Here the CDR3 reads CASSQDPRPRNTEAFF. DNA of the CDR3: TGTGCCAGCAGCCAAGATCCGAGACCGAGGAACACTGAAGCTTTCTTT.

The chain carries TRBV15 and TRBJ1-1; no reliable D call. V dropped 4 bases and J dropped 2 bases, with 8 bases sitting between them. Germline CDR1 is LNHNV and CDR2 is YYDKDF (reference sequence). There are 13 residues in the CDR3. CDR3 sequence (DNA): TGTGCCACCAGCAATAACAGAAACACTGAAGCTTTCTTT. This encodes CATSNNRNTEAFF.

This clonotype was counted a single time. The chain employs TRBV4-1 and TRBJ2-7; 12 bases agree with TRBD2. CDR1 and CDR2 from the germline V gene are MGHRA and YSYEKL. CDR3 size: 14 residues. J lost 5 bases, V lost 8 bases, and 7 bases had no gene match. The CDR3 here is CASGRLAGAHEQYF. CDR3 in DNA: TGCGCCAGCGGTCGACTAGCGGGAGCCCACGAGCAGTACTTC.

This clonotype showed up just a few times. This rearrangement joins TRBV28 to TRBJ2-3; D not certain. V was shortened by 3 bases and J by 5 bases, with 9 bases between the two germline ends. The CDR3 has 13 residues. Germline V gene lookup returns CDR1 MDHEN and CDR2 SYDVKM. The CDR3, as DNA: TGTGCCAGCAGTTTGGGGAAGGGAGATACGCAGTATTTT. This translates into CASSLGKGDTQYF.

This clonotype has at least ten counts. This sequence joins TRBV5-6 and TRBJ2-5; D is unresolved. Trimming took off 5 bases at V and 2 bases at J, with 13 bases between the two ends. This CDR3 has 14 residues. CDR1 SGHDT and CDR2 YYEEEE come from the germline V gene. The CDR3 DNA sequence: TGTGCCAGCAGAGACCTCGCCCAGCAAGAGACCCAGTACTTC. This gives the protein CASRDLAQQETQYF.

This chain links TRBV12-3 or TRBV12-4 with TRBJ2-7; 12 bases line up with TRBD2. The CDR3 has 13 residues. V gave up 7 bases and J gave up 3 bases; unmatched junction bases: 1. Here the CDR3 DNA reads TGTGCCAGCACTAGCGGGGGGGTCTACGAGCAGTACTTC. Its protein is CASTSGGVYEQYF.

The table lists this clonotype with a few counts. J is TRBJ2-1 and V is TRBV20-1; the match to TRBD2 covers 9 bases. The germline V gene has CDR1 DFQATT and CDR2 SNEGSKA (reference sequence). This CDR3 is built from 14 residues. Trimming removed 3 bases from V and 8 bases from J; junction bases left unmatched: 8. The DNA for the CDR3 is TGCAGTGCTAGGTCCGCTAGCGGGAAGGATGAGCAGTTCTTC. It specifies CSARSASGKDEQFF.

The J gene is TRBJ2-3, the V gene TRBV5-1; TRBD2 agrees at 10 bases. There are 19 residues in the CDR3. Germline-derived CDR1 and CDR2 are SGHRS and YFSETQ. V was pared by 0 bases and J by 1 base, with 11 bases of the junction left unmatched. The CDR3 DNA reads TGCGCCAGCAGCTTGGGGGGAGCTAGCGGGAGTGTGGGCACAGATACGCAGTATTTT. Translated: CASSLGGASGSVGTDTQYF.

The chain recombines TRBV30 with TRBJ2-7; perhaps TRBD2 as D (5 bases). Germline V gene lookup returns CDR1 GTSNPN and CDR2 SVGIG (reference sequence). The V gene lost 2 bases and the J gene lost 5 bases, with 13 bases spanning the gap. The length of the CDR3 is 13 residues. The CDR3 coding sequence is TGTGCCTGGAGTCAAGAGGGCCCCAACGAGCAGTACTTC. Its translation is CAWSQEGPNEQYF.

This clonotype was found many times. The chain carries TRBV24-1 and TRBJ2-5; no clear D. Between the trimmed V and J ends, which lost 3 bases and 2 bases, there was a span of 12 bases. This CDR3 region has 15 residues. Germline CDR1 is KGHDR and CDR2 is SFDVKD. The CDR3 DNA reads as TGTGCCACCAGTGATCCTGTAGCACTACAAGAGACCCAGTACTTC. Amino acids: CATSDPVALQETQYF.

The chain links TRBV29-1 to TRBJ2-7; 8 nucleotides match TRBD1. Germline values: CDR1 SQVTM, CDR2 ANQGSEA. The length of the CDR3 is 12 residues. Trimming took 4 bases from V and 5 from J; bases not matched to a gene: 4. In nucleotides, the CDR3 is TGCAGCGTTGGAGGACAGGGCAACGAGCAGTACTTC. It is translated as CSVGGQGNEQYF.

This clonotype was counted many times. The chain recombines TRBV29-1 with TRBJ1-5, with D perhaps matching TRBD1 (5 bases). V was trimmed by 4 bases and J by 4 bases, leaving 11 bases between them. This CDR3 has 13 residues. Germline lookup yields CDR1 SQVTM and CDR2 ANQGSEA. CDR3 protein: CSVVVQGNQPQHF. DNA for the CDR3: TGCAGCGTTGTGGTGCAGGGAAATCAGCCCCAGCATTTT.

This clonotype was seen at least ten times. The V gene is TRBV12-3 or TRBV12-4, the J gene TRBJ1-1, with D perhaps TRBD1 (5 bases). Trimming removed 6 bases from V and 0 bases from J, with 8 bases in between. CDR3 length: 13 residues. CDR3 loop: CASSLTVNTEAFF. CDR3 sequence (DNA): TGTGCCAGCAGCTTGACAGTGAACACTGAAGCTTTCTTT.

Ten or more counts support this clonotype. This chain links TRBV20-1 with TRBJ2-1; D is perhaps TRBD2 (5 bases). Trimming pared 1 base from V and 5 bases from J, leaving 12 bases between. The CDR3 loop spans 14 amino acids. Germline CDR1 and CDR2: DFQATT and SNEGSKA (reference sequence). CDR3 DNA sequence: TGCAGTGCTAGAGCATGGACTGAAAACAATGAGCAGTTCTTC. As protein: CSARAWTENNEQFF.

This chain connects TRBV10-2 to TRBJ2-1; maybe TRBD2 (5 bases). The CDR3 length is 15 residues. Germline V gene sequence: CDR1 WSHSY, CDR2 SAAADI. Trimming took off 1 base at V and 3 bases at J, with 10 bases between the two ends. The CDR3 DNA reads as TGCGCCAGCAGTGAGTGGGGTAGCGACTACAATGAGCAGTTCTTC. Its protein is CASSEWGSDYNEQFF.